The T cell receptor beta chain under discussion was sequenced for a study of shared clonotypes between healthy human individuals. This CDR3 is 14 amino acids long. Germline CDR1 is SGDLS and CDR2 is YYNGEE. Trimming cost V 0 bases and J 7 bases; bases outside gene matches: 1. Assay used: immunoSEQ multiplex PCR; TCRdb lists only in-frame clones, some missing. The sample has roughly 2,300,000 clones; 92% are singletons. This receptor was obtained from a man aged 18-30 years in good health. Some clones in this sample may be carry-over from other donors' samples. Sequenced sample: naive CD4+ T cells from PBMCs. Subset meaning: CD45RA+ positively selected. The chain recombines TRBV9 with TRBJ1-4; TRBD1 agrees at 9 bases. The CDR3 spells CASSVGTGAEKLFF. The DNA for the CDR3 is TGTGCCAGCAGCGTAGGGACAGGGGCTGAAAAACTGTTTTTT.